This T cell receptor (beta chain) was sequenced for a study of glioma-infiltrating T cells (dated by TCRdb to about 2016). With respect to the entire study: Glioma tissue, non-neoplastic brain tissue and matched peripheral blood mononuclear cells were used as sources from which TCR alpha- and beta-chain repertoires were sequenced. Three low-grade glioma patients, several primary glioblastoma patients, and three non-glioma patients who contributed non-neoplastic brain tissue made up the paired cohort. Each tissue-infiltrating repertoire was compared with the same patient's peripheral blood repertoire to measure divergence between tissue and blood T-cell populations.

The iRepertoire nested amplicon-rescue multiplex PCR (arm-PCR) platform was used to amplify TCR alpha and beta CDR3 regions from RNA. The input for one-step reverse transcription and amplification was roughly 100-450 ng of either tissue mRNA or PBMC total RNA. Following bead purification, Illumina adapters were added by a secondary multiplex PCR, and the libraries were gel-purified between 200 and 400 bp. Libraries carried internal 6-nucleotide barcodes used for demultiplexing. Sequencing of the libraries was done on an Illumina MiSeq using 2x220 or 2x250 nucleotide paired-end reads. As for how the authors treated the data: Paired reads were merged using FLASH 1.2.11 and aligned with BWA-MEM to the GRCh37 human genome, and TRA and TRB reads were then extracted. V and J assignment used an IMGT-derived reference of cassette sequences and CDR3 motifs that included pseudogenes. Three-frame translation of reads was performed, and productive CDR3s were defined as those with a C...FGXG motif and no stop codons. Clonotypes were defined as unique combinations of V-J cassette pair and CDR3 amino acid sequence. Hamming distance filtering was applied to reads, with thresholds set by the sequence error rate of each sample in mapped regions. Using fastp trimming at Q25 and MiXCR clonotype assembly, TCRdb reanalyzed the public sequencing data and kept in-frame beta chains. Rows with one shared CDR3 protein collapse into an entry with the most common genes and DNA. TCRdb assigned the V and J calls; the authors' analysis was not used. Recorded for this sample are about 210,000 distinct CDR3 sequences; around 32% of them occurred a single time. The ten biggest clones cover 20% of the sample.

Counted from cysteine to phenylalanine, this CDR3 has 16 amino acids. This entry keeps only the CDR3 DNA: 48 bases, framed from base 1. V is pared back by 2 bases and J by 0 bases, with 12 bases lying between the germline termini. CDR1 SGHRS and CDR2 YFSETQ are derived from the germline V gene. About this clonotype: It has no known antigen specificity. No qualities accompany the bases; no much larger clone lies one base away.

What the work shows at the level of the full study, not this receptor alone: The group comparisons were based on small numbers of patients: three non-neoplastic, three low-grade glioma and seven to nine glioblastoma patients. VJ-independent divergence between tissue and blood was found to be below expectation in non-neoplastic patients but above expectation in all gliomas, particularly low-grade gliomas. Very few CDR3 sequences were shared between tissue and blood, attributed to high CDR3 diversity and limited sampling.

This chain joins TRBV5-1 to TRBJ2-1, and possibly TRBD2, on 6 matching bases. Sample: glioma tissue, nonneoplastic brain tissue, or PBMCs (not recorded which). This receptor was identified in a human donor with low-grade glioma or glioblastoma, undergoing nonglioma brain surgery, or in good health (not recorded which). This receptor has the CDR3 CASSFSYGSSYNEQFF. In nucleotide form, the sequence is TGCGCCAGCAGCTTTTCCTACGGGAGCTCCTACAATGAGCAGTTCTTC.